This T cell receptor (beta chain) derives from a study of cytomegalovirus exposure and HLA in healthy donors. At the level of the study: There were about 86 million unique TCRs (from HLA-typed donors) in an early data release. Regarding the study as a whole: Highly shared sequence variants in one cluster were likely a sequencing artifact. Later work associated roughly 17,000 TCR beta sequences with HLA alleles at 0.05 false discovery rate.

V dropped 0 bases and J dropped 7 bases, with 19 bases sitting between them. The V gene's germline CDR1 is LGHNA and CDR2 YNFKEQ. The CDR3 covers 16 residues. 60 Vbeta and 13 Jbeta primers were used in PCR. TCRdb keeps only in-frame clones here, not all; method: immunoSEQ multiplex PCR. The sample shows roughly 160,000 clones, under 85% of them seen only once. With respect to this clone: The target antigen is unknown.

J is TRBJ2-7 and V is TRBV4-2; possible D gene TRBD2, 6 bases. The TCR was taken from a woman in her late teens or twenties in good health and CMV-seropositive. Material: PBMCs. CDR3 sequence (DNA): TGTGCCAGCAGCCAAGATCCGGGAGTGTCCTCTTGGGAGCAGTACTTC. Its protein product is CASSQDPGVSSWEQYF.